Below are 8 T cell receptor beta chains sequenced from a single sample in a study of blood T cell repertoires in COVID-19. Assay: immunoSEQ multiplex PCR; the TCRdb copy retains only in-frame clones and omits some. The table records 250,000 to 350,000 clones, 75% to 90% of them present only once. Specimen: peripheral blood. These receptors originate from a woman in her forties or fifties with COVID-19, enrolled during active disease.

The chain links TRBV15 to TRBJ2-4; 9 bases line up with TRBD1. Germline V lookup: CDR1 LNHNV, CDR2 YYDKDF (reference sequence). The V and J ends lost 5 bases and 4 bases, in that order; junction bases with no gene match: 6. The CDR3 consists of 15 residues. CDR3 sequence (DNA): TGTGCCACCAGCTACCGCGGGACAGGGAAAAACATTCAGTACTTC. Translation gives CATSYRGTGKNIQYF.

The chain employs TRBV7-6 and TRBJ2-2, with D possibly matching TRBD2 (6 bases). Trimming removed 5 bases from V and 0 bases from J, with 25 bases in between. This CDR3 has 20 amino acids. Per the germline V gene, CDR1 is SGHVS and CDR2 is FNYEAQ. CDR3 bases: TGTGCCAGCAGCCCGCACCCCACGAGACTAGTAAGGGCGAACACCGGGGAGCTGTTTTTT. Protein product: CASSPHPTRLVRANTGELFF.

J is TRBJ2-1 and V is TRBV5-1; TRBD1 agrees at 8 bases. The CDR3 has 15 residues. Germline CDR1 reads SGHRS; CDR2 reads YFSETQ. V was clipped by 2 bases and J by 2 bases; unmatched bases: 3. CDR3: CASSFTTGAYNEQFF. DNA for the CDR3: TGCGCCAGCAGCTTTACGACAGGGGCCTACAATGAGCAGTTCTTC.

The chain recombines TRBV20-1 with TRBJ1-2; no firm D call. The V gene's germline CDR1 is DFQATT and CDR2 SNEGSKA (reference sequence). V lost 3 bases and J lost 3, with 14 bases in between. The CDR3 length is 14 residues. The CDR3: CSASLRGNHYGYTF. CDR3 DNA sequence: TGCAGTGCTAGTCTGCGCGGCAACCACTATGGCTACACCTTC.

This clone was seen once. The gene calls are TRBV13 and TRBJ2-7; D perhaps matches TRBD2 (6 bases). V was shortened by 1 base and J by 6 bases, with 7 bases between the two germline ends. The CDR3 covers 12 residues. Germline lookup yields CDR1 PRHDT and CDR2 FYEKMQ (reference sequence). The CDR3 nucleotides read TGTGCCAGCAGCTTAGCCGGGGGCGAGCAGTACTTC. Protein sequence: CASSLAGGEQYF.

The J gene is TRBJ1-2, the V gene TRBV7-9, with D maybe TRBD1 (5 bases). The germline gives CDR1 SEHNR, CDR2 FQNEAQ (reference sequence). The CDR3 loop spans 17 amino acids. V gave up 1 base and J gave up 2 bases, with 17 bases separating them. The CDR3 here is CASSLEGPGDLNYGYTF. As DNA, the CDR3 is TGTGCCAGCAGCTTAGAGGGGCCAGGAGACCTAAACTATGGCTACACCTTC.

This clone appeared a single time. The rearrangement joins TRBV6-5 to TRBJ1-5, with D hard to call. Germline values: CDR1 MNHEY, CDR2 SVGAGI. This CDR3 spans 15 amino acids. V lost 6 bases and J lost 9, with 21 bases in between. The CDR3 DNA reads TGTGCCAGCAGCGTACTCAGCCAGGCGGGGTTGCCCCAGCATTTT. Amino acid sequence: CASSVLSQAGLPQHF.

The V gene is TRBV27, the J gene TRBJ2-7, with 14 bases fitting TRBD2. This CDR3 is 17 amino acids long. Per germline, CDR1 MNHEY and CDR2 SMNVEV (reference sequence). V trimming: 4 bases; J trimming: 3 bases; junction bases outside the gene matches: 8. CDR3 nucleotide sequence: TGTGCCAGCAGTTCGACTAGCGGGAGGGAGTCGTACTACGAGCAGTACTTC. It translates to CASSSTSGRESYYEQYF.